These 26 T cell receptor beta chains were sequenced from one sample in a study of blood T cells in healthy people across ages. With a J-beta primer mix and a sample-barcoded 5' primer, a second PCR ran about 7 to 12 cycles. TCRdb independently ran MiXCR on the 5' RACE reads; one entry per CDR3 protein. The sample yields around 780,000 distinct CDR3 sequences, 20% to 30% seen once. These data were also filed under a second study, of T cells of mothers and their children.

Input material: blood. Every receptor here comes from a boy aged 5 to 17 in good health.

The sample holds a few counts of this clonotype. CDR3 sequence reads: CASSPRTDSKYNEQFF. Here the CDR3 DNA reads TGTGCCAGCAGTCCCCGGACAGATTCTAAGTACAATGAGCAGTTCTTC. V is TRBV2 and J is TRBJ2-1, with D maybe TRBD1 (6 bases). Germline lookup yields CDR1 SNHLY and CDR2 FYNNEI. V lost 5 bases and J 4 bases, leaving 18 bases between the germline ends. The CDR3 covers 16 residues.

This clonotype came up many times. The V call is TRBV29-1, the J call TRBJ2-5, with D unresolved. Germline lookup yields CDR1 SQVTM and CDR2 ANQGSEA. V was cut by 4 bases and J by 5 bases, with 8 bases left in between. This CDR3 comprises 11 residues. The CDR3 loop reads CSVAEGETQYF. The CDR3 nucleotides read TGCAGCGTTGCGGAAGGGGAGACCCAGTACTTC.

In this sample, this clonotype turned up a few times. The J gene is TRBJ2-7, the V gene TRBV7-9; 11 bases align to TRBD1. Germline CDR1 reads SEHNR; CDR2 reads FQNEAQ (reference sequence). V was clipped by 5 bases and J by 7 bases; unmatched bases: 10. The length of the CDR3 is 15 residues. For the CDR3, the DNA is TGTGCCAGCAGCCCCCCGGACAGGGGGCGCGGGGAGCAGTACTTC. This encodes CASSPPDRGRGEQYF.

The chain combines TRBV2 with TRBJ2-4, with 8 bases fitting TRBD1. This CDR3 is built from 14 residues. Germline values: CDR1 SNHLY, CDR2 FYNNEI. Trimming cost V 6 bases and J 6 bases; bases outside gene matches: 7. The CDR3 DNA is TGTGCCAGCAGCGACGACAGGGGAGCAAACATTCAGTACTTC. Protein product: CASSDDRGANIQYF.

The chain carries TRBV29-1 and TRBJ1-2; D call uncertain. Germline assignment: CDR1 SQVTM and CDR2 ANQGSEA. Trimming pared 3 bases from V and 4 bases from J, leaving 9 bases between. This CDR3 has 12 amino acids. The CDR3 sequence is CSVDQATYGYTF. The CDR3 DNA sequence: TGCAGCGTTGATCAGGCGACCTATGGCTACACCTTC.

This clonotype was seen only a few times. The genes are TRBV5-1 and TRBJ1-4; D might be TRBD1 (6 bases). The CDR3 is made up of 16 amino acids. V lost 0 bases and J 5 bases, leaving 14 bases between the germline ends. Looked up from germline, CDR1 is SGHRS and CDR2 is YFSETQ. The CDR3 here is CASSLEQGGQNEKLFF. CDR3 DNA: TGCGCCAGCAGCTTGGAACAGGGAGGACAAAATGAAAAACTGTTTTTT. Filled out from reference TRBV5-1 and TRBJ1-4, the complete variable domain reads KAGVTQTPRYLIKTRGQQVTLSCSPISGHRSVSWYQQTPGQGLQFLFEYFSETQRNKGNFPGRFSGRQFSNSRSEMNVSTLELGDSALYLCASSLEQGGQNEKLFFGSGTQLSVL.

This clonotype has a handful of counts. The genes are TRBV20-1 and TRBJ2-2; 7 bases are shared with TRBD1. V lost 6 bases, J lost 3 bases, and 4 bases stayed unmatched. CDR1 and CDR2 (germline): DFQATT, SNEGSKA (reference sequence). The CDR3 runs to 13 residues. As DNA, the CDR3 is TGCAGTGCGGGACAGCAATACACCGGGGAGCTGTTTTTT. It codes for CSAGQQYTGELFF.

This chain uses TRBV12-3 or TRBV12-4 with TRBJ2-2, with D hard to call. Trimming took off 3 bases at V and 6 bases at J, with 5 bases between the two ends. The CDR3 has 12 amino acids. The CDR3 DNA follows: TGTGCCAGCAGTTTGATCCCCGGGGAGCTGTTTTTT. It codes for CASSLIPGELFF.

This clonotype came up a few times. V and J are TRBV5-5 and TRBJ2-2; maybe TRBD1 (6 bases). Germline V gives CDR1 SGHKS, CDR2 YYEKEE (reference sequence). Between the trimmed V and J ends, which lost 0 bases and 8 bases, there was a span of 11 bases. This CDR3 comprises 14 residues. CDR3 bases: TGTGCCAGCAGCTTGGTACAGGGTGCTGGGGAGCTGTTTTTT. The encoded protein is CASSLVQGAGELFF.

The chain employs TRBV19 and TRBJ2-5; D ambiguous. The V gene lost 4 bases and the J gene lost 2 bases, with 11 bases spanning the gap. CDR1 and CDR2 from the germline V gene are LNHDA and SQIVND (reference sequence). The length of the CDR3 is 14 residues. CDR3 sequence (DNA): TGTGCCAGTAGTACCCACCGGGTACAAGAGACCCAGTACTTC. Its protein is CASSTHRVQETQYF. The full variable domain, with the rest looked up from reference TRBV19 and TRBJ2-5, is DGGITQSPKYLFRKEGQNVTLSCEQNLNHDAMYWYRQDPGQGLRLIYYSQIVNDFQKGDIAEGYSVSREKKESFPLTVTSAQKNPTAFYLCASSTHRVQETQYFGPGTRLLVL.

This clonotype was counted between two and nine times. The J gene is TRBJ1-4, the V gene TRBV30, with D perhaps matching TRBD1 (6 bases). V was trimmed by 2 bases and J by 5 bases, leaving 12 bases between them. Per germline, CDR1 GTSNPN and CDR2 SVGIG (reference sequence). The CDR3 is made up of 14 amino acids. The CDR3 region is CAWSTGQGNEKLFF. DNA of the CDR3: TGTGCCTGGAGTACAGGGCAGGGGAATGAAAAACTGTTTTTT.

The J gene is TRBJ1-2, the V gene TRBV5-1; D is perhaps TRBD1 (5 bases). The CDR3 is made up of 17 amino acids. Trimming removed 3 bases from V and 0 bases from J, with 18 bases in between. Germline CDR1 is SGHRS and CDR2 is YFSETQ. This CDR3 reads CASSSLLGDPANYGYTF. The CDR3 DNA reads TGCGCCAGCAGCTCTCTTTTGGGGGACCCAGCTAACTATGGCTACACCTTC.

Only a few counts were recorded for this clonotype. The gene calls are TRBV19 and TRBJ2-1; D possibly corresponds to TRBD2 (6 bases). Germline V gives CDR1 LNHDA, CDR2 SQIVND (reference sequence). The CDR3 loop spans 15 amino acids. Trimming took 5 bases from V and 2 from J, leaving 13 bases between them. In nucleotides, the CDR3 is TGTGCCAGTAGTGTTGGGACTGCACCCTACAATGAGCAGTTCTTC. Its translation is CASSVGTAPYNEQFF.

This chain joins TRBV5-1 and TRBJ2-5, with D perhaps matching TRBD1 (5 bases). CDR3 length: 14 residues. Trimming removed 4 bases at V and 5 bases at J, with 15 bases between. CDR1 SGHRS and CDR2 YFSETQ come from the germline V gene. This CDR3 is CASSPDKGLETQYF. The CDR3 DNA follows: TGCGCCAGCAGCCCGGATAAGGGGTTGGAGACCCAGTACTTC.

The chain employs TRBV7-3 and TRBJ2-5; 16 bases map to TRBD2. The last part of the DNA fits TRBJ2-1 better; the J call may be wrong. CDR1 is SGHTA and CDR2 is FQGTGA in the germline V gene. This CDR3 has 18 amino acids. CDR3 region: CASSKGLAGGPPYNEQFF. The CDR3 nucleotides read TGTGCCAGCAGCAAGGGACTAGCGGGGGGGCCACCCTACAATGAGCAGTTCTTC.

This clonotype was observed a handful of times. The rearrangement joins TRBV10-3 to TRBJ2-1; 11 positions agree with TRBD2. V was clipped by 4 bases and J by 3 bases; unmatched bases: 5. Germline V CDR1 and CDR2: ENHRY, SYGVKD. The CDR3 length is 16 residues. The CDR3 bases are TGTGCCATCAGTGTAGGTAGCGGGGGGGTCTACAATGAGCAGTTCTTC. This codes for CAISVGSGGVYNEQFF.

This CDR3 reads CASSTHYRVNYYGYTF. CDR3 DNA sequence: TGTGCCAGCAGTACCCACTACAGGGTAAACTACTATGGCTACACCTTC. The chain carries TRBV6-1 and TRBJ1-2, with D maybe TRBD1 (6 bases). There are 16 residues in the CDR3. Germline V gives CDR1 MNHNS, CDR2 SASEGT. Trimming cost V 5 bases and J 3 bases, with 19 bases left between them.

This clonotype was observed a few times. The V call is TRBV5-1, the J call TRBJ2-1, with D possibly being TRBD2 (5 bases). The CDR3 spans 15 residues. V was trimmed by 4 bases and J by 0 bases, leaving 11 bases between them. Looked up from germline, CDR1 is SGHRS and CDR2 is YFSETQ. The CDR3 nucleotides read TGCGCCAGCAGCGTTCTCGCGGGCTCCTACAATGAGCAGTTCTTC. It yields the protein CASSVLAGSYNEQFF.

This clonotype showed up just once. This sequence joins TRBV3-1 and TRBJ1-2; 8 nucleotides line up with TRBD1. Per germline, CDR1 LGHDT and CDR2 YNNKEL (reference sequence). This CDR3 contains 15 residues. The ends lost 3 bases at V and 5 bases at J; junction bases unmatched: 8. CDR3 DNA sequence: TGTGCCAGCAGCCACCGGGACAGGAGTTCGTATGGCTACACCTTC. This gives the protein CASSHRDRSSYGYTF.

This chain links TRBV20-1 with TRBJ2-5, with 11 positions matching TRBD2. Germline CDR1 is DFQATT and CDR2 is SNEGSKA (reference sequence). Trimming took 5 bases from V and 4 from J; bases not matched to a gene: 21. CDR3 length equals 19 residues. This CDR3 reads CSAFPRGSGGGTRRETQYF. Written as DNA, the CDR3 is TGCAGTGCTTTCCCCAGGGGTAGCGGGGGGGGGACGAGGAGAGAGACCCAGTACTTC.

A few counts support this clonotype. This chain uses TRBV25-1 with TRBJ1-2; weak D call: TRBD1 (5 bases). The CDR3 has 13 residues. V dropped 4 bases and J dropped 7 bases, with 13 bases sitting between them. The germline gives CDR1 MGHDK, CDR2 SYGVNS. The CDR3 DNA reads TGTGCCAGCAGTGCTCAGGGAGCCAGTGGCTACACCTTC. This codes for CASSAQGASGYTF.

This clonotype was observed a few times. The chain has TRBV4-1 and TRBJ2-5; the D gene is possibly TRBD1 (5 bases). In germline, CDR1 is MGHRA, CDR2 YSYEKL. The CDR3 has 14 residues. Trimming took off 4 bases at V and 5 bases at J, with 14 bases between the two ends. For the CDR3, the DNA is TGCGCCAGCAGCCCCCTCGCAGGGTGGGAGACCCAGTACTTC. Amino acid sequence: CASSPLAGWETQYF.

V and J are TRBV5-6 and TRBJ1-1; TRBD1 matches at 8 bases. V shed 4 bases and J 7 bases; nucleotides not matched to a gene: 6. This CDR3 region has 13 residues. Germline V gene lookup returns CDR1 SGHDT and CDR2 YYEEEE. The DNA of the CDR3 is TGTGCCAGCAGCCTCGGGACAGGCAATGAAGCTTTCTTT. Translating it yields CASSLGTGNEAFF. Variable domain in full (rest from reference TRBV5-6 and TRBJ1-1): DAGVTQSPTHLIKTRGQQVTLRCSPKSGHDTVSWYQQALGQGPQFIFQYYEEEERQRGNFPDRFSGHQFPNYSSELNVNALLLGDSALYLCASSLGTGNEAFFGQGTRLTVV.

This clonotype was observed at least ten times. The rearrangement links TRBV7-3 to TRBJ2-6; 7 positions agree with TRBD1. With V trimmed by 4 bases and J by 12 bases, 6 bases remained unmatched. Germline V gives CDR1 SGHTA, CDR2 FQGTGA. There are 13 residues in the CDR3. The chain's CDR3 is CASSSGQYSVLTF. As DNA, the CDR3 is TGTGCCAGCAGCTCGGGACAGTACAGCGTCCTGACTTTC.

This chain uses TRBV27 with TRBJ2-1, with D tentatively TRBD2 (5 bases). This CDR3 is built from 12 residues. CDR1 is MNHEY, CDR2 SMNVEV, per germline (reference sequence). Trimming took off 3 bases at V and 8 bases at J, with 8 bases between the two ends. For the CDR3, the DNA is TGTGCCAGCAGTTTTGTCGGGGATGAGCAGTTCTTC. This sequence encodes CASSFVGDEQFF.

This clonotype was counted a single time. The rearrangement links TRBV15 to TRBJ2-5; 7 bases line up with TRBD2. The last part of the DNA fits TRBJ2-1 better; the J call may be wrong. The germline gives CDR1 LNHNV, CDR2 YYDKDF (reference sequence). The CDR3 has 16 residues. Here the CDR3 DNA reads TGTGCCACCAGCAGGCCGGGGGGACGGGGATACAATGAGCAGTTCTTC. The encoded protein is CATSRPGGRGYNEQFF.